The rows below give T cell receptor beta chains drawn from one sample of a study of sequential checkpoint blockade in melanoma. Only in-frame clones appear in the TCRdb table, and some are missing; sequencing was by immunoSEQ multiplex PCR. The data hold 2,000 to 2,500 clones, with 18% observed a single time. Here the sequenced sample was tumor tissue (inferred from file names), taken from a patient given nivolumab and ipilimumab in sequence. The receptor source for this set is a human donor with melanoma. CDR3s include the opening cysteine and the closing phenylalanine or tryptophan. The order of the fields is D gene, V gene, J gene, clone size, CDR3 protein, CDR3 DNA. D genes are given only for firm matches. Size is omitted from some rows. Given values are once, few, many or a class for expanded clones.

>NA|TRBV11-3|TRBJ2-5|many
CASSLERRKETQYF
TGTGCCAGCAGCTTAGAGAGGAGAAAAGAGACCCAGTACTTC
>NA|TRBV11-3|TRBJ2-6|many
CASSLGFAGANVLTF
TGTGCCAGCAGCTTAGGTTTCGCTGGGGCCAACGTCCTGACTTTC
>TRBD1|TRBV11-3|TRBJ1-1|medium-sized
CASSLHRGGVTNTEAFF
TGTGCCAGCAGCTTGCACAGGGGAGGTGTTACGAACACTGAAGCTTTCTTT
>NA|TRBV28|TRBJ1-1|few
CASSSHTGNTEAFF
TGTGCCAGCAGCTCACATACAGGGAACACTGAAGCTTTCTTT
>NA|TRBV9|TRBJ2-1|hyperexpanded
CASSLTDGNEQFF
TGTGCCAGCAGCCTAACGGACGGGAATGAGCAGTTCTTC
>TRBD1|TRBV9|TRBJ2-2|many
CASSAGQYTGELFF
TGTGCCAGCAGCGCGGGACAGTACACCGGGGAGCTGTTTTTT
>NA|TRBV5-1|TRBJ2-4|NA
CASSLVPDLAKNIQYF
TGCGCCAGCAGCTTGGTGCCAGATCTAGCCAAAAACATTCAGTACTTC
>TRBD1|TRBV23-1|TRBJ2-7|medium-sized
CASSPGGTGVPEQYF
TGCGCCAGCAGTCCGGGGGGGACAGGGGTCCCCGAGCAGTACTTC
>TRBD2|TRBV6-8|TRBJ2-7|few
CAIRASSGGVGEQYF
TGTGCCATCCGCGCTTCCAGCGGGGGGGTTGGCGAGCAGTACTTC
>TRBD1|TRBV6-8|TRBJ2-2|medium-sized
CASRTGGLNTGELFF
TGTGCCAGCAGAACAGGGGGCTTGAACACCGGGGAGCTGTTTTTT
>NA|TRBV4-1|TRBJ1-1|NA
CASSQPFGKQGLNTEAFF
TGCGCCAGCAGCCAACCCTTCGGCAAACAGGGATTGAACACTGAAGCTTTCTTT
>TRBD2|TRBV11-3|TRBJ2-5|medium-sized
CASSLETRLAGGNQETQYF
TGTGCCAGCAGCTTAGAAACGAGGCTAGCGGGGGGTAACCAAGAGACCCAGTACTTC
>NA|TRBV15|TRBJ2-1|NA
CATSRPRRGENEQFF
TGTGCCACCAGCAGGCCCCGCCGGGGAGAAAATGAGCAGTTCTTC
>NA|TRBV19|TRBJ2-7|NA
CASSIDTGRYEQYF
TGTGCCAGTAGTATAGATACAGGGCGATACGAGCAGTACTTC
>TRBD2|TRBV19|TRBJ2-1|NA
CASSREGQNEQFF
TGTGCCAGTAGTAGGGAGGGTCAAAATGAGCAGTTCTTC
>NA|TRBV18|TRBJ1-2|NA
CASSSQGPSHPINYGYTF
TGTGCCAGCTCAAGCCAGGGGCCCAGCCACCCCATTAACTATGGCTACACCTTC
>NA|TRBV11-3|TRBJ1-1|medium-sized
CASSPARVNTEAFF
TGTGCCAGCAGCCCAGCCCGGGTAAACACTGAAGCTTTCTTT
>TRBD1|TRBV29-1|TRBJ2-3|NA
CSVGLRRGPYSTDTQYF
TGCAGCGTCGGCCTCAGAAGGGGGCCCTATAGCACAGATACGCAGTATTTT
>TRBD1|TRBV11-3|TRBJ1-1|large
CASSLAPTGERGMNTEAFF
TGTGCCAGCAGCTTGGCCCCGACAGGGGAAAGGGGAATGAACACTGAAGCTTTCTTT
>TRBD2|TRBV11-3|TRBJ2-1|large
CASTPKRGGQSEQFF
TGTGCCAGCACCCCTAAGCGGGGGGGCCAGAGTGAGCAGTTCTTC
>NA|TRBV18|TRBJ1-5|NA
CASSPAEQEVSQPQHF
TGTGCCAGCTCACCAGCGGAGCAGGAGGTGTCTCAGCCCCAGCATTTT
>TRBD1|TRBV27|TRBJ2-3|few
CASSDREDTQYF
TGTGCCAGCAGTGACAGGGAAGATACGCAGTATTTT
>TRBD1|TRBV9|TRBJ1-2|medium-sized
CASSVADRDRHGYTF
TGTGCCAGCAGCGTAGCGGACAGGGATCGGCATGGCTACACCTTC
>TRBD1|TRBV9|TRBJ1-2|few
CASSVTTGGRGYTF
TGTGCCAGCAGCGTAACCACAGGGGGCAGAGGCTACACCTTC
>NA|TRBV11-3|TRBJ1-4|large
CASSAPRGPNEKLFF
TGTGCCAGCAGCGCCCCGCGGGGACCTAATGAAAAACTGTTTTTT
>TRBD1|TRBV28|TRBJ2-1|medium-sized
CASSFSGQGPNEQFF
TGTGCCAGCAGTTTCTCAGGACAGGGTCCCAATGAGCAGTTCTTC
>TRBD1|TRBV7-6|TRBJ2-6|many
CASSQPGTGTGANVLTF
TGTGCCAGCAGCCAACCCGGGACAGGGACCGGGGCCAACGTCCTGACTTTC
>TRBD1|TRBV11-3|TRBJ2-1|medium-sized
CASSLAGGQVYNEQFF
TGTGCCAGCAGCTTGGCCGGAGGACAGGTGTACAATGAGCAGTTCTTC
>NA|TRBV19|TRBJ1-3|few
CASSIDPGNTIYF
TGTGCCAGTAGTATAGATCCTGGAAACACCATATATTTT
>NA|TRBV11-3|TRBJ1-5|large
CASSNRQYSNQPQHF
TGTGCCAGCAGCAATCGACAGTATAGCAATCAGCCCCAGCATTTT
>NA|TRBV6-8|TRBJ1-6|few
CASRTIFNSPLHF
TGTGCCAGCAGGACGATTTTTAATTCACCCCTCCACTTT
>NA|TRBV19|TRBJ1-4|few
CASSSRTEREKLFF
TGTGCCAGTAGTAGCCGGACAGAAAGAGAAAAACTGTTTTTT
>TRBD1|TRBV30|TRBJ1-4|NA
CAWSTGTGNEKLFF
TGTGCCTGGAGTACCGGGACAGGGAATGAAAAACTGTTTTTT
>TRBD1|TRBV6-8|TRBJ2-1|NA
CAITGQGASDIHAGQFF
TGTGCCATCACGGGACAGGGGGCTAGTGACATCCACGCCGGGCAGTTCTTC
>TRBD1|TRBV6-8|TRBJ1-5|many
CASVITSGGGDQPQHF
TGTGCCAGCGTCATCACGTCAGGGGGCGGCGATCAGCCCCAGCATTTT
>NA|TRBV5-1|TRBJ2-2|NA
CASSFSGRNTGELFF
TGCGCCAGCAGCTTTTCGGGACGGAACACCGGGGAGCTGTTTTTT
>NA|TRBV4-1|TRBJ1-5|many
CASSLSSGNNQPQHF
TGCGCCAGCAGCCTATCTTCAGGGAACAATCAGCCCCAGCATTTT
>TRBD1|TRBV28|TRBJ1-1|NA
CASTGDRGAPEAFF
TGTGCCAGCACAGGGGACAGGGGCGCTCCTGAGGCTTTCTTT
>NA|TRBV5-1|TRBJ1-1|NA
CASSSGRPGNTEAFF
TGCGCCAGCAGCTCCGGCCGCCCCGGGAACACTGAAGCTTTCTTT
>TRBD1|TRBV19|TRBJ2-1|NA
CASSTYRGPYNEQFF
TGTGCCAGTAGTACCTACAGGGGACCCTACAATGAGCAGTTCTTC
>TRBD2|TRBV11-3|TRBJ2-7|NA
CASSFGRPGGSSYEQYF
TGTGCCAGCAGCTTCGGCCGTCCGGGCGGGAGCTCCTACGAGCAGTACTTC
>NA|TRBV19|TRBJ2-6|NA
CASSGRGGRSGANVLTF
TGTGCCAGTAGTGGACGAGGCGGACGCTCTGGGGCCAACGTCCTGACTTTC
>NA|TRBV11-3|TRBJ2-7|NA
CASSLQGSDFEQYF
TGTGCCAGCAGCTTGCAAGGGTCGGACTTCGAGCAGTACTTC
>TRBD2|TRBV29-1|TRBJ2-4|NA
CSVEVAGGGIQYF
TGCAGCGTTGAAGTAGCGGGAGGGGGGATTCAGTACTTC